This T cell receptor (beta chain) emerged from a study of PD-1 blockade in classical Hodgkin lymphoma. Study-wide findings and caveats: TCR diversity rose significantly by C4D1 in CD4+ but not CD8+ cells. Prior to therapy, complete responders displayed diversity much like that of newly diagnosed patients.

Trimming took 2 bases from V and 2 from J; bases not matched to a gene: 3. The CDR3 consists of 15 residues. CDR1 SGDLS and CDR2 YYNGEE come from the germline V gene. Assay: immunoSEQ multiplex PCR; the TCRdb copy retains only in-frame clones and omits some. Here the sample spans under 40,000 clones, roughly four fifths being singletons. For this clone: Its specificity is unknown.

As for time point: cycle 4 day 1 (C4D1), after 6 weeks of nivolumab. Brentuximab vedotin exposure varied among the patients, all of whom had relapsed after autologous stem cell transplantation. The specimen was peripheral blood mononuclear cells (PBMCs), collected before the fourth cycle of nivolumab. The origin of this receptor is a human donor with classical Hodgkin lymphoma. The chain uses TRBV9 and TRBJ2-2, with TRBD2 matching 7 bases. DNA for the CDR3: TGTGCCAGCAGCGTTGGACTAGTCAACACCGGGGAGCTGTTTTTT. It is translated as CASSVGLVNTGELFF.